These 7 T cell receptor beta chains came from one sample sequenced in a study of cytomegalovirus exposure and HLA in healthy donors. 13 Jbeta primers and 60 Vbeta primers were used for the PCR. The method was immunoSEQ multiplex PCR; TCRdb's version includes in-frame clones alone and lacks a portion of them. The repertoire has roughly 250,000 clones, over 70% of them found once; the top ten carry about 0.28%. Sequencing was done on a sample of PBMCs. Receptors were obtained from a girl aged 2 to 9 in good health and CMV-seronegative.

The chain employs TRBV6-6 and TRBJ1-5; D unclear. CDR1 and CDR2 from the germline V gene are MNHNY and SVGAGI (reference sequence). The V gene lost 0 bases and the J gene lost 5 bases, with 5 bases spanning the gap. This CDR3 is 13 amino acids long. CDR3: CASSYSADQPQHF. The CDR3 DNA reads TGTGCCAGCAGTTACTCAGCCGATCAGCCCCAGCATTTT.

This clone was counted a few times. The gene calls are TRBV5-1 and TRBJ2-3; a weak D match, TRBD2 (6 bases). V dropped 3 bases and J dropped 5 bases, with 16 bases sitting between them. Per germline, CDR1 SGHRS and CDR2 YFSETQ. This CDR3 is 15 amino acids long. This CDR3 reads CASSYLGLAIDTQYF. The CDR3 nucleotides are TGCGCCAGCAGCTACCTCGGCCTAGCGATAGATACGCAGTATTTT.

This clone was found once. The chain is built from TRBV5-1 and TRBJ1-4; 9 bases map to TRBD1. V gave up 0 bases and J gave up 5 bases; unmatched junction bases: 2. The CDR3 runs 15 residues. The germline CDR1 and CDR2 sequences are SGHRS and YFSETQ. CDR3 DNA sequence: TGCGCCAGCAGCTTGGCTGGGACAGGGAATGAAAAACTGTTTTTT. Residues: CASSLAGTGNEKLFF.

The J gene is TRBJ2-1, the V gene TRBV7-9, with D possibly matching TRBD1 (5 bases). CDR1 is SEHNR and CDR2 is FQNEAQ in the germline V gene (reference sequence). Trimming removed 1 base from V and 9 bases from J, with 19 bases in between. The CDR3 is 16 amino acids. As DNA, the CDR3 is TGTGCCAGCAGCTTAGGTGGGGCACAAGGGGCACGTGAGCAGTTCTTC. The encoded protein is CASSLGGAQGAREQFF.

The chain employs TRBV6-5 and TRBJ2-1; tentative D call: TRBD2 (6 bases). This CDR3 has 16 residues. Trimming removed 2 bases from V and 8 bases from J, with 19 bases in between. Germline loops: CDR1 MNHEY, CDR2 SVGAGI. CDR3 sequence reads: CASSYGRTRGTDEQFF. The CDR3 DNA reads TGTGCCAGCAGTTACGGAAGGACTCGCGGGACGGATGAGCAGTTCTTC.

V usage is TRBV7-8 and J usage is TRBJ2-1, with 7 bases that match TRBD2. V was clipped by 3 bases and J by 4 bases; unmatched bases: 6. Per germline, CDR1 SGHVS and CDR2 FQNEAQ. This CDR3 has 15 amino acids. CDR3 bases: TGTGCCAGCAGCTTTGAAGCGGGACTATACAATGAGCAGTTCTTC. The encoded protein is CASSFEAGLYNEQFF.

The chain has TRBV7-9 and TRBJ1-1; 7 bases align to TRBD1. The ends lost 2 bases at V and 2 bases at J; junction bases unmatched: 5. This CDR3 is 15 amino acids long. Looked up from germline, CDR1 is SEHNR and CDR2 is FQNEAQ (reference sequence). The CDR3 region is CASSLLPGGNTEAFF. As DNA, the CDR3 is TGTGCCAGCAGCTTATTACCAGGGGGAAACACTGAAGCTTTCTTT. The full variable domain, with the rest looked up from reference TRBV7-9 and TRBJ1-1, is DTGVSQNPRHKITKRGQNVTFRCDPISEHNRLYWYRQTLGQGPEFLTYFQNEAQLEKSRLLSDRFSAERPKGSFSTLEIQRTEQGDSAMYLCASSLLPGGNTEAFFGQGTRLTVV.